This TCR beta chain is drawn from a study of CXCR3-negative and CXCR3-positive naive CD8 T cells. General study points: CXCR3-positive naive cells had TRB CDR3s that were more hydrophobic than CXCR3-negative naive cells had.

The CDR3 is 18 amino acids. Germline CDR1 reads DFQATT; CDR2 reads SNEGSKA (reference sequence). Carrying UMI labels, the TRB cDNA libraries were prepared through 5' RACE. TCRdb re-called the 5' RACE reads; every CDR3 protein appears as one record, without DNA. The table lists around 150,000 distinct CDR3 sequences. A word on this clonotype: The antigen remains undetermined.

The sample comprised naive CXCR3+ CD8+ T cells from blood. Subset specified: CD45RO-CCR7+CD27+CD95- naive CD8+ T cells expressing CXCR3 (TNR3+). This receptor was identified in a human donor in good health. Some clones in this sample may be carry-over from other donors' samples. The chain recombines TRBV20-1 with TRBJ2-3; the TCRdb call, TRBD1, lacks DNA for checking. This chain's CDR3 is CSASGYPGGESIADTQYF.